This TCR beta chain stems from a study of T cell responses to AZD1222 COVID-19 vaccine. Study-wide findings and caveats: Baseline seropositives among AZD1222 recipients totaled only five to seven.

As to this clone: Antigen specificity is unknown.

Trimming removed 5 bases from V and 8 bases from J, with 16 bases in between. Germline V lookup: CDR1 SGHTA, CDR2 FQGTGA. The CDR3 totals 14 residues. The protocol was immunoSEQ multiplex PCR, while the TCRdb copy is restricted to in-frame clones and leaves out a portion. Seen here are approximately 80,000 clones, 80% to 90% observed once, and the top ten hold more than 9%. This TCR was recovered from an adult who received the AZD1222 COVID-19 vaccine. This chain joins TRBV7-3 and TRBJ2-1; D gene unclear. The specimen was peripheral blood, collected 28 days after the second AZD1222 dose. For the CDR3, the DNA is TGTGCCAGCAGCGCATATTTGCGGCCGTATGAGCAGTTCTTC. It translates to CASSAYLRPYEQFF.